Following are 29 T cell receptor beta chains from one sample sequenced in a study of PD-1 blockade in classical Hodgkin lymphoma. Time point indicated: cycle 4 day 1 (C4D1), after more than 5 weeks of nivolumab. Each patient's relapse followed autologous stem cell transplantation, and brentuximab vedotin exposure varied. TCRdb's copy holds only in-frame clones and misses some; the assay was immunoSEQ multiplex PCR. The table includes about 110,000 clones, roughly nine tenths detected once. The material was peripheral blood mononuclear cells (PBMCs), obtained before the fourth cycle of nivolumab. Every receptor here comes from a human donor with classical Hodgkin lymphoma.

The rearrangement joins TRBV19 to TRBJ1-5; D not certain. V lost 2 bases and J 2 bases, leaving 4 bases between the germline ends. Germline loops: CDR1 LNHDA, CDR2 SQIVND (reference sequence). The CDR3 runs 13 residues. The CDR3 protein is CASSIMGNQPQHF. CDR3 in DNA: TGTGCCAGTAGTATAATGGGCAATCAGCCCCAGCATTTT.

This chain connects TRBV5-4 to TRBJ1-2; tentative D call: TRBD1 (6 bases). This CDR3 contains 14 residues. The V gene lost 4 bases and the J gene lost 7 bases, with 17 bases spanning the gap. The germline V gene has CDR1 SGHNT and CDR2 YYREEE (reference sequence). CDR3 sequence: CASSLQGGMVGYTF. The DNA of the CDR3 is TGTGCCAGCAGCCTACAGGGCGGCATGGTTGGCTACACCTTC.

The chain joins TRBV30 to TRBJ1-2, with TRBD1 identical over 9 bases. CDR3 length: 15 amino acids. In germline, CDR1 is GTSNPN, CDR2 SVGIG (reference sequence). V shed 5 bases and J 2 bases; nucleotides not matched to a gene: 9. In nucleotides, the CDR3 is TGTGCCTGGGGTGGGACAGGGCGTGAAAACTATGGCTACACCTTC. This sequence encodes CAWGGTGRENYGYTF. The full variable domain, its missing parts supplied by reference TRBV30 and TRBJ1-2, is SQTIHQWPATLVQPVGSPLSLECTVEGTSNPNLYWYRQAAGRGLQLLFYSVGIGQISSEVPQNLSASRPQDRQFILSSKKLLLSDSGFYLCAWGGTGRENYGYTFGSGTRLTVV.

In its sample, this clone was seen a few times. The chain has TRBV18 and TRBJ1-2; 7 nucleotides line up with TRBD1. The ends lost 2 bases at V and 2 bases at J; junction bases unmatched: 8. The CDR3 totals 16 residues. CDR1 and CDR2 (germline): KGHSH, LQKENI. The CDR3 DNA reads as TGTGCCAGCTCACCAGGGCGACAGGGTGGCAACTATGGCTACACCTTC. Its translation: CASSPGRQGGNYGYTF.

This sequence joins TRBV27 and TRBJ2-3; no clear D. Trimming shortened V by 5 bases and J by 6 bases, and 15 bases separated the two germline ends. This CDR3 spans 14 amino acids. Germline assignment: CDR1 MNHEY and CDR2 SMNVEV (reference sequence). CDR3 sequence (DNA): TGTGCCAGCAGTCCCGGTTCCCGTCCCGATACGCAGTATTTT. It is translated as CASSPGSRPDTQYF.

The chain carries TRBV5-3 and TRBJ1-1; perhaps TRBD1 as D (5 bases). TRBV5-3 qualifies as an ORF whose function is uncertain. The CDR3 length is 17 residues. V lost 3 bases to trimming and J lost 0 bases, with 18 bases between them. Written as DNA, the CDR3 is TGTGCCAGAAGCTGCCAGGGACGGGGATTTATGAACACTGAAGCTTTCTTT. Its translation is CARSCQGRGFMNTEAFF.

The J gene is TRBJ1-2, the V gene TRBV6-5; a possible D gene is TRBD1 (5 bases). Germline V gene data show CDR1 as MNHEY and CDR2 as SVGAGI. Trimming cost V 2 bases and J 8 bases, with 15 bases left between them. This CDR3 comprises 14 residues. The DNA for the CDR3 is TGTGCCAGCAGTTACCGCGGGACTCCGGCGGGCTACACCTTC. Translation gives CASSYRGTPAGYTF.

The chain recombines TRBV5-1 with TRBJ1-1, with D possibly TRBD1 on 5 matching bases. The CDR3 extends over 15 amino acids. V dropped 5 bases and J dropped 2 bases, with 16 bases sitting between them. Looked up from germline, CDR1 is SGHRS and CDR2 is YFSETQ. CDR3 residues: CASRRIDSKNTEAFF. The CDR3 DNA follows: TGCGCCAGCAGGAGGATTGACAGTAAAAACACTGAAGCTTTCTTT.

The rearrangement joins TRBV28 to TRBJ2-6; 8 bases are a match to TRBD1. Per germline, CDR1 MDHEN and CDR2 SYDVKM. J was trimmed by 0 bases and V by 6 bases; bases with no gene match: 10. This CDR3 is 18 amino acids long. DNA for the CDR3: TGTGCCAGCAGCCCCGAGACAGGGGAAATCTCTGGGGCCAACGTCCTGACTTTC. Translating it yields CASSPETGEISGANVLTF.

This chain joins TRBV27 and TRBJ2-7; possibly TRBD2 for D (6 bases). CDR1 is MNHEY and CDR2 is SMNVEV in the germline V gene (reference sequence). CDR3 length equals 14 residues. V was pared by 2 bases and J by 0 bases, with 8 bases between. The CDR3 protein is CASSLLATSYEQYF. CDR3 nucleotide sequence: TGTGCCAGCAGTTTACTAGCGACCTCCTACGAGCAGTACTTC.

The rearrangement joins TRBV13 to TRBJ2-2; the D gene is possibly TRBD2 (6 bases). Per the germline V gene, CDR1 is PRHDT and CDR2 is FYEKMQ (reference sequence). CDR3 size: 19 residues. V shed 3 bases and J shed 2 bases, with 22 bases lying between them. Here the CDR3 DNA reads TGTGCCAGCAGCTTTTCGGTAGTTTCGTGGGAGGTTAACACCGGGGAGCTGTTTTTT. It translates to CASSFSVVSWEVNTGELFF.

The table lists this clone with a count of one. This sequence joins TRBV7-9 and TRBJ2-3, with D perhaps TRBD2 (6 bases). In germline, CDR1 is SEHNR, CDR2 FQNEAQ (reference sequence). The CDR3 has 15 residues. V was clipped by 2 bases and J by 2 bases, with 11 bases between them. CDR3 coding DNA: TGTGCCAGCAGCTTAACATGGACTACCACAGATACGCAGTATTTT. This translates into CASSLTWTTTDTQYF. Filled out from reference TRBV7-9 and TRBJ2-3, the complete variable domain reads DTGVSQNPRHKITKRGQNVTFRCDPISEHNRLYWYRQTLGQGPEFLTYFQNEAQLEKSRLLSDRFSAERPKGSFSTLEIQRTEQGDSAMYLCASSLTWTTTDTQYFGPGTRLTVL.

This rearrangement joins TRBV4-1 to TRBJ2-7; either TRBD1 or TRBD2 may fit D (5 bases each). This CDR3 has 14 residues. The V end was cut by 0 bases, the J end by 7 bases, with 13 bases between. Per the germline V gene, CDR1 is MGHRA and CDR2 is YSYEKL. The CDR3 here is CASSQDRGVGEQYF. CDR3 DNA sequence: TGCGCCAGCAGCCAAGATAGGGGAGTGGGAGAGCAGTACTTC.

The chain is built from TRBV30 and TRBJ1-2; D is uncertain. This CDR3 has 11 residues. CDR1 GTSNPN and CDR2 SVGIG come from the germline V gene (reference sequence). V lost 0 bases and J 11 bases, leaving 10 bases between the germline ends. This CDR3 reads CAWSVYPQYTF. CDR3 DNA: TGTGCCTGGAGTGTTTATCCCCAGTACACCTTC.

CDR3 coding DNA: TGTGCCAGCAGCCTCCGGGACAGGGAGTCAGAGGAGCTGTTTTTT. This encodes CASSLRDRESEELFF. V and J are TRBV21-1 and TRBJ2-2; the table assigns TRBD1, which was not confirmed against the DNA. TRBV21-1 is termed a pseudogene. The CDR3 sequence is 15 residues long.

V gene TRBV30 combines with J gene TRBJ2-4; 13 bases fit TRBD2. The germline V gene has CDR1 GTSNPN and CDR2 SVGIG (reference sequence). After removal of 1 base from V and 8 bases from J, the junction contained 8 bases not matched to a gene. The CDR3 loop spans 16 amino acids. The CDR3: CAWSDRLAGGSYIQYF. DNA of the CDR3: TGTGCCTGGAGTGACAGACTAGCGGGAGGTAGTTACATTCAGTACTTC.

The chain carries TRBV4-1 and TRBJ2-7; TRBD2 matches at 8 bases. The germline gives CDR1 MGHRA, CDR2 YSYEKL. The CDR3 totals 17 residues. J was trimmed by 6 bases and V by 3 bases; bases with no gene match: 16. CDR3 protein: CASSQVRRGLAVREQYF. Written as DNA, the CDR3 is TGCGCCAGCAGCCAGGTTAGAAGAGGACTAGCAGTCCGCGAGCAGTACTTC.

The chain is built from TRBV6-5 and TRBJ1-2; maybe TRBD1 (6 bases). The CDR3 is made up of 15 amino acids. Germline CDR1 and CDR2: MNHEY and SVGAGI. V lost 6 bases, J lost 8 bases, and 22 bases lay in between. The CDR3 DNA is TGTGCCAGCAGGCGTTCTGGGGGGGGCAATGAAGGCTACACCTTC. Its protein is CASRRSGGGNEGYTF.

The chain combines TRBV11-2 with TRBJ2-1, with 12 nucleotides matching TRBD2. Germline trimming cut 6 bases from V and 5 bases from J; bases unmatched to any gene: 2. The germline gives CDR1 SGHAT, CDR2 FQNNGV. The CDR3 contains 14 residues. CDR3 loop: CASSGLAGHNEQFF. CDR3 DNA sequence: TGTGCCAGCAGTGGACTAGCGGGGCACAATGAGCAGTTCTTC.

V and J are TRBV2 and TRBJ1-3; 9 positions agree with TRBD1. The junction had 10 bases not matched to a gene; V was cut back by 7 bases and J by 3 bases. This CDR3 contains 16 residues. The germline CDR1 and CDR2 sequences are SNHLY and FYNNEI. CDR3 DNA sequence: TGTGCCAGCACCCCACGGGACAGGGTAAATGGAAACACCATATATTTT. Its protein product is CASTPRDRVNGNTIYF.

The chain couples TRBV5-4 to TRBJ2-7, with D perhaps matching TRBD1 or TRBD2 (5 bases each). V dropped 0 bases and J dropped 2 bases, with 9 bases sitting between them. Germline V gene sequence: CDR1 SGHNT, CDR2 YYREEE (reference sequence). The CDR3 extends over 14 amino acids. This CDR3 is CASSLEGRTYEQYF. CDR3 nucleotide sequence: TGTGCCAGCAGCTTGGAGGGACGGACCTACGAGCAGTACTTC.

Here the CDR3 reads CASSPLAAGETQYF. The CDR3 DNA is TGTGCCAGCTCACCACTCGCGGCGGGGGAGACCCAGTACTTC. The chain uses TRBV18 and TRBJ2-5, with D perhaps TRBD2 (6 bases). Looked up from germline, CDR1 is KGHSH and CDR2 is LQKENI. V was clipped by 1 base and J by 5 bases, with 11 bases between them. The length of the CDR3 is 14 residues.

V gene TRBV4-3 combines with J gene TRBJ1-4; D uncertain. The length of the CDR3 is 16 residues. Germline CDR1 reads LGHNA; CDR2 reads YSLEER. The ends were cut back, 0 bases at V and 4 bases at J, with 12 bases in the middle. The CDR3 loop is CASSQDTSAGNEKLFF. In DNA, the CDR3 is TGCGCCAGCAGCCAAGATACGTCCGCGGGTAATGAAAAACTGTTTTTT.

V is TRBV5-4 and J is TRBJ2-7, with TRBD2 matching 15 bases. Unmatched junction bases numbered 7, after V lost 4 bases and J lost 5 bases. The CDR3 consists of 16 residues. In germline, CDR1 is SGHNT, CDR2 YYREEE (reference sequence). The CDR3 DNA follows: TGTGCCAGCAGCAGCGGACTAGCGGGAGGGTACGACGAGCAGTACTTC. Amino acid sequence: CASSSGLAGGYDEQYF.

This chain uses TRBV5-5 with TRBJ1-1; TRBD1 is a possible D gene (6 bases). The germline gives CDR1 SGHKS, CDR2 YYEKEE (reference sequence). The CDR3 has 14 residues. The V gene lost 3 bases and the J gene lost 3 bases, with 12 bases spanning the gap. Here the CDR3 reads CASSSRGWDTEAFF. In DNA, the CDR3 is TGTGCCAGCAGCTCGAGGGGGTGGGACACTGAAGCTTTCTTT. The whole variable domain, remainder taken from reference TRBV5-5 and TRBJ1-1, is DAGVTQSPTHLIKTRGQQVTLRCSPISGHKSVSWYQQVLGQGPQFIFQYYEKEERGRGNFPDRFSARQFPNYSSELNVNALLLGDSALYLCASSSRGWDTEAFFGQGTRLTVV.

The rearrangement joins TRBV6-5 to TRBJ1-4; D perhaps matches TRBD1 (5 bases). Trimming removed 7 bases from V and 7 bases from J, with 16 bases in between. The CDR3 covers 14 residues. Germline V gene lookup returns CDR1 MNHEY and CDR2 SVGAGI. CDR3 bases: TGTGCCAGCACCCCCCGAGGGGTTCGTGAAAAACTGTTTTTT. Protein product: CASTPRGVREKLFF.

The chain employs TRBV9 and TRBJ1-2; a possible D gene is TRBD1 (6 bases). Trimming left V 3 bases short and J 3 bases short, with 6 bases between. This CDR3 region has 12 residues. Per the germline V gene, CDR1 is SGDLS and CDR2 is YYNGEE. CDR3 amino acids: CASSDRDYGYTF. The CDR3 DNA sequence: TGTGCCAGCAGCGACAGGGACTATGGCTACACCTTC.

This CDR3 is CASSLEGTTTHYEQYF. The CDR3 DNA reads TGCGCCAGCAGCTTGGAGGGGACTACTACACACTACGAGCAGTACTTC. This sequence joins TRBV5-1 and TRBJ2-7, with 7 bases identical to TRBD2. V lost 0 bases, J lost 3 bases, and 9 bases stayed unmatched. The CDR3 runs 16 residues. The germline CDR1 and CDR2 sequences are SGHRS and YFSETQ.

V is TRBV5-1 and J is TRBJ1-2; the match to TRBD1 covers 7 bases. The CDR3 has 14 residues. J lost 4 bases, V lost 0 bases, and 3 bases had no gene match. Germline lookup yields CDR1 SGHRS and CDR2 YFSETQ. The CDR3 region has the DNA TGCGCCAGCAGCTTGGACAGGGGCGGCTATGGCTACACCTTC. It specifies CASSLDRGGYGYTF.